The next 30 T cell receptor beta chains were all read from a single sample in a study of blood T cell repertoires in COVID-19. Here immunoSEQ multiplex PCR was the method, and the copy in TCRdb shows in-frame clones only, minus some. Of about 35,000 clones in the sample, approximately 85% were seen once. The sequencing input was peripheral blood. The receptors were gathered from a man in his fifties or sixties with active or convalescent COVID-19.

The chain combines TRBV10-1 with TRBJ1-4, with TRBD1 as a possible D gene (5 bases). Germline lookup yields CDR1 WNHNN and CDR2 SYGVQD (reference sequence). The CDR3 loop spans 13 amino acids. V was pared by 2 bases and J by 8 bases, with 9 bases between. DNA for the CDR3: TGCGCCAGCAGTGAGGGGAAGGGGGAAAAACTGTTTTTT. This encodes CASSEGKGEKLFF.

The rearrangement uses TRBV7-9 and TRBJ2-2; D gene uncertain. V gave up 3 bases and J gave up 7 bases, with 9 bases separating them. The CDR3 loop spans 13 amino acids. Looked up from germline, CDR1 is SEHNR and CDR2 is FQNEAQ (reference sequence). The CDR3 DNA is TGTGCCAGCAGCTTGGCGGCGCACGGGGAGCTGTTTTTT. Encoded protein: CASSLAAHGELFF. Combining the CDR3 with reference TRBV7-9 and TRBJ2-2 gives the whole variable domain DTGVSQNPRHKITKRGQNVTFRCDPISEHNRLYWYRQTLGQGPEFLTYFQNEAQLEKSRLLSDRFSAERPKGSFSTLEIQRTEQGDSAMYLCASSLAAHGELFFGEGSRLTVL.

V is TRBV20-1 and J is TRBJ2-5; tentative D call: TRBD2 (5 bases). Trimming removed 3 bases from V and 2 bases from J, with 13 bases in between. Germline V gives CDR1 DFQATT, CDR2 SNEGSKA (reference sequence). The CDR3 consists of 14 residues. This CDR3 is CSASPLSGQETQYF. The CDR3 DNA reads TGCAGTGCTAGTCCGCTATCGGGGCAAGAGACCCAGTACTTC.

Here the CDR3 reads CASSRIGRGETQYF. CDR3 bases: TGTGCCAGCAGTCGCATAGGGCGGGGGGAGACCCAGTACTTC. The V call is TRBV6-5, the J call TRBJ2-5; 7 bases map to TRBD2. The CDR3 has 14 residues. The ends lost 5 bases at V and 5 bases at J; junction bases unmatched: 8. In germline, CDR1 is MNHEY, CDR2 SVGAGI.

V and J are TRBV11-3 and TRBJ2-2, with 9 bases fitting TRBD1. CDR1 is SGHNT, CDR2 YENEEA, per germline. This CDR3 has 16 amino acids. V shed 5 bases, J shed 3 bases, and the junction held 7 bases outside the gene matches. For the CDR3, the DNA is TGTGCCAGCAGCCATGGACGGGACAGGGACACCGGGGAGCTGTTTTTT. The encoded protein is CASSHGRDRDTGELFF.

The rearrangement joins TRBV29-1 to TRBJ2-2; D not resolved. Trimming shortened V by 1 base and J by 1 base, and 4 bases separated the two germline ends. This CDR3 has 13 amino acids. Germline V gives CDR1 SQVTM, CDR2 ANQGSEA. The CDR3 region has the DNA TGCAGCGTTGAAGTAGTGAACACCGGGGAGCTGTTTTTT. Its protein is CSVEVVNTGELFF.

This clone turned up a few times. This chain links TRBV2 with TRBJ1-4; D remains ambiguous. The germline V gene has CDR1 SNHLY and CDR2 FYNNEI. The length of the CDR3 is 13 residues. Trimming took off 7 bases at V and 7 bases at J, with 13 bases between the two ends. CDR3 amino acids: CASIRGMGEKLFF. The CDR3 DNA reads TGTGCCAGCATAAGAGGAATGGGTGAAAAACTGTTTTTT.

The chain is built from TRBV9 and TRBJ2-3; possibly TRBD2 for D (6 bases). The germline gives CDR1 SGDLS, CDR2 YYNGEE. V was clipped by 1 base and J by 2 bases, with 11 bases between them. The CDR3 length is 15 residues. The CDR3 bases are TGTGCCAGCAGCGTACGCGGGGCTCTCACAGATACGCAGTATTTT. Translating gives CASSVRGALTDTQYF. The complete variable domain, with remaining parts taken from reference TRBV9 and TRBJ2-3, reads DSGVTQTPKHLITATGQRVTLRCSPRSGDLSVYWYQQSLDQGLQFLIQYYNGEERAKGNILERFSAQQFPDLHSELNLSSLELGDSALYFCASSVRGALTDTQYFGPGTRLTVL.

The CDR3 bases are TGTGCCAGCAGCTTGGGGACAGGGTCCATGAACACTGAAGCTTTCTTT. It translates to CASSLGTGSMNTEAFF. The chain couples TRBV5-4 to TRBJ1-1, with 8 nucleotides matching TRBD1. There are 16 residues in the CDR3. CDR1 and CDR2 (germline): SGHNT, YYREEE (reference sequence). J was trimmed by 0 bases and V by 0 bases; bases with no gene match: 4.

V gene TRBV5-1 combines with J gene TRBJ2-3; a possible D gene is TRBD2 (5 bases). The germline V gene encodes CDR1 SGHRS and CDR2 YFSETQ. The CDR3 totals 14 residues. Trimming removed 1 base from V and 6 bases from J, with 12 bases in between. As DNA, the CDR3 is TGCGCCAGCAGCTTGAGCGGCCGAAGGGATACGCAGTATTTT. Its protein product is CASSLSGRRDTQYF.

The CDR3 is CASSVDRQETQYF. CDR3 in DNA: TGTGCCAGCAGCGTCGACAGGCAAGAGACCCAGTACTTC. The V gene is TRBV7-2, the J gene TRBJ2-5; the D gene is possibly TRBD1 (6 bases). The V and J ends lost 5 bases and 2 bases respectively, with 9 bases between them. The CDR3 is 13 residues long. Germline loops: CDR1 SGHTA, CDR2 FQGNSA.

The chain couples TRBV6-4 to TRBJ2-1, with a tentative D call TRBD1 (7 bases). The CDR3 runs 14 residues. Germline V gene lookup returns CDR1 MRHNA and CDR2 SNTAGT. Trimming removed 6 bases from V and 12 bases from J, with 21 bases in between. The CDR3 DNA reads TGTGCCAGCAGCGTCCTACAGGGGCAGGGAGGGCAGTTCTTC. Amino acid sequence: CASSVLQGQGGQFF.

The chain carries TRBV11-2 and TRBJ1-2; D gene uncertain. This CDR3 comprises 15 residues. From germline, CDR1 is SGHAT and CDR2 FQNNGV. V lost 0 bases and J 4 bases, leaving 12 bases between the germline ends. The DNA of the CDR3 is TGTGCCAGCAGCTTAGATTGGGCGACGAGCTATGGCTACACCTTC. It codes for CASSLDWATSYGYTF.

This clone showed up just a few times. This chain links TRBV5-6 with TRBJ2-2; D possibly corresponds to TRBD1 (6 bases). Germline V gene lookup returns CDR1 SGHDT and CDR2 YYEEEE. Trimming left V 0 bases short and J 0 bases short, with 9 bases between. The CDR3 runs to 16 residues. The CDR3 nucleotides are TGTGCCAGCAGCTTGGACAGGGCGTCGAACACCGGGGAGCTGTTTTTT. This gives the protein CASSLDRASNTGELFF. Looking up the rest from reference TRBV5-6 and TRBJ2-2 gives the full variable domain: DAGVTQSPTHLIKTRGQQVTLRCSPKSGHDTVSWYQQALGQGPQFIFQYYEEEERQRGNFPDRFSGHQFPNYSSELNVNALLLGDSALYLCASSLDRASNTGELFFGEGSRLTVL.

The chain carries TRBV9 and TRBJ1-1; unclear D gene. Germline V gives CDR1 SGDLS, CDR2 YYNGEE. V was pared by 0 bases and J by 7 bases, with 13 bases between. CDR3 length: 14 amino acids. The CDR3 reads CASSVVPGYSEAFF. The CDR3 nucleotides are TGTGCCAGCAGCGTAGTCCCAGGCTACAGTGAAGCTTTCTTT.

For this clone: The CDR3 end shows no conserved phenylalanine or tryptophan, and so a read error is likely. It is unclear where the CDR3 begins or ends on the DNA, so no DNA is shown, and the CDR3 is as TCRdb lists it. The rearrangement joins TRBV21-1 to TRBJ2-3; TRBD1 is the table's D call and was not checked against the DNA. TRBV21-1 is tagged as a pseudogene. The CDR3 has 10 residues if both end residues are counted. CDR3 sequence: CASEPSNRPR.

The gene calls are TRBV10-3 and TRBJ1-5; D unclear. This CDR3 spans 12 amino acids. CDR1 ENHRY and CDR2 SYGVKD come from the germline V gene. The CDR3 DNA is TGTGCGTCTGGAGGCAACAATCAGCCCCAGCATTTT. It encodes CASGGNNQPQHF.

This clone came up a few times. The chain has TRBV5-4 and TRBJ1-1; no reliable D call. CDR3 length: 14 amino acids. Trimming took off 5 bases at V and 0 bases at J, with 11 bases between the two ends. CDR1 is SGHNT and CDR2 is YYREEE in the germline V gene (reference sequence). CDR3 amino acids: CASRPQVMNTEAFF. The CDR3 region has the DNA TGTGCCAGCAGGCCCCAGGTGATGAACACTGAAGCTTTCTTT.

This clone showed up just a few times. CDR3 loop: CASAPRDNYNSPLHF. The CDR3 DNA reads TGTGCCAGCGCCCCCCGGGACAACTATAATTCACCCCTCCACTTT. The rearrangement uses TRBV2 and TRBJ1-6; D is perhaps TRBD1 (6 bases). Germline CDR1 is SNHLY and CDR2 is FYNNEI. CDR3 length equals 15 residues. V was shortened by 8 bases and J by 3 bases, with 14 bases between the two germline ends.

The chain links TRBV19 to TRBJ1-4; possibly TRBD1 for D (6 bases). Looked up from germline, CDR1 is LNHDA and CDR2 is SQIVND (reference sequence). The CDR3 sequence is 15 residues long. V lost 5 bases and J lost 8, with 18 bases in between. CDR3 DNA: TGTGCCAGTAGTTGGGAGGGACAAGGCCGAGAAAAACTGTTTTTT. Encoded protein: CASSWEGQGREKLFF. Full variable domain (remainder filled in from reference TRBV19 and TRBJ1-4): DGGITQSPKYLFRKEGQNVTLSCEQNLNHDAMYWYRQDPGQGLRLIYYSQIVNDFQKGDIAEGYSVSREKKESFPLTVTSAQKNPTAFYLCASSWEGQGREKLFFGSGTQLSVL.

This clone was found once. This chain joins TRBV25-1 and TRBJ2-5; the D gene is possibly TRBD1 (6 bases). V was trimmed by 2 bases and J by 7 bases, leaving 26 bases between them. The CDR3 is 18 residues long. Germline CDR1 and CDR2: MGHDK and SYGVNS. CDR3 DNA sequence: TGTGCCAGCAGTGAAGGGGGCGGTCTGGGCAGTCGAAGTGGGACCCAGTACTTC. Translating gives CASSEGGGLGSRSGTQYF. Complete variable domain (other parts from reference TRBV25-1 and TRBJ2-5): EADIYQTPRYLVIGTGKKITLECSQTMGHDKMYWYQQDPGMELHLIHYSYGVNSTEKGDLSSESTVSRIRTEHFPLTLESARPSHTSQYLCASSEGGGLGSRSGTQYFGPGTRLLVL.

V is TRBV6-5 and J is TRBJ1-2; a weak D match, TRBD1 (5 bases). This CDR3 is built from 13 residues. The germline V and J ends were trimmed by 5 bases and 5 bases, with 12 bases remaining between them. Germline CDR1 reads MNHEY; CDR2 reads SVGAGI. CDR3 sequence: CASSREGPYGYTF. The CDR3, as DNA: TGTGCCAGCAGTCGGGAGGGGCCGTATGGCTACACCTTC.

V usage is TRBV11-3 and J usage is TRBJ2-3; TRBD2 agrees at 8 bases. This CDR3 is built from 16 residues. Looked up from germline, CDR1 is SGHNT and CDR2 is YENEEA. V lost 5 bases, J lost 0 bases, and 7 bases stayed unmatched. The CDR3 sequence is CASSRGTRVSTDTQYF. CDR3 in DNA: TGTGCCAGCAGCCGCGGGACTAGAGTTAGCACAGATACGCAGTATTTT. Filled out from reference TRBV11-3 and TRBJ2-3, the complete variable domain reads EAGVVQSPRYKIIEKKQPVAFWCNPISGHNTLYWYLQNLGQGPELLIRYENEEAVDDSQLPKDRFSAERLKGVDSTLKIQPAELGDSAVYLCASSRGTRVSTDTQYFGPGTRLTVL.

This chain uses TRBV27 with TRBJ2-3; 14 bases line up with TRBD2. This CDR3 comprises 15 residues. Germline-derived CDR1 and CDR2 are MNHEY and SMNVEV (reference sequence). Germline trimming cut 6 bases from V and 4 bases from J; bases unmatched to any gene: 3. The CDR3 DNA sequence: TGTGCCAGCAGCGGACTAGCGGGGGGCCCAGATACGCAGTATTTT. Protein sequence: CASSGLAGGPDTQYF.

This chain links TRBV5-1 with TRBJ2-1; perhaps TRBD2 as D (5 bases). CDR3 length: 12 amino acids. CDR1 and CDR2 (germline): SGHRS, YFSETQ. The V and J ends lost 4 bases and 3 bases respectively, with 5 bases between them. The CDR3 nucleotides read TGCGCCAGCAGCCGGGACTACAATGAGCAGTTCTTC. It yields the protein CASSRDYNEQFF.

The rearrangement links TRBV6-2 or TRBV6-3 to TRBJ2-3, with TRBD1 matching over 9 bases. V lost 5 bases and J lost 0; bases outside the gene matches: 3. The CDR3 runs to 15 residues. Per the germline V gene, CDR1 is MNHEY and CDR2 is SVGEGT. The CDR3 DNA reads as TGTGCCAGCAGTACAGACAGGGGGAGCACAGATACGCAGTATTTT. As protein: CASSTDRGSTDTQYF.

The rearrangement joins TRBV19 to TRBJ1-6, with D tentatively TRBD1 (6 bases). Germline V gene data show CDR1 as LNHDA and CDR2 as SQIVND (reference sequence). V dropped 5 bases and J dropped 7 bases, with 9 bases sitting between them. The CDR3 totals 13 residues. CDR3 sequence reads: CASSSQGNSPLHF. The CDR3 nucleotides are TGTGCCAGTAGTTCCCAGGGGAATTCACCCCTCCACTTT.

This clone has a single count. The chain's CDR3 is CASSIRFWTGQWGTEAFF. CDR3 DNA: TGTGCCAGTAGTATACGTTTCTGGACAGGTCAATGGGGCACTGAAGCTTTCTTT. V gene TRBV19 combines with J gene TRBJ1-1; 7 bases are shared with TRBD1. Germline CDR1 LNHDA, CDR2 SQIVND (reference sequence). The CDR3 runs 18 residues. V shed 2 bases and J 4 bases; nucleotides not matched to a gene: 16.

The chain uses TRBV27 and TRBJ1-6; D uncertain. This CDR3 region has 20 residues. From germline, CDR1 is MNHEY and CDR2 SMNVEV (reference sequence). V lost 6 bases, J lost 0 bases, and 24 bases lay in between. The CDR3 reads CASSLYPQEGSSSYNSPLHF. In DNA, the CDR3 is TGTGCCAGCAGCCTTTATCCCCAAGAGGGCTCGAGCTCCTATAATTCACCCCTCCACTTT.

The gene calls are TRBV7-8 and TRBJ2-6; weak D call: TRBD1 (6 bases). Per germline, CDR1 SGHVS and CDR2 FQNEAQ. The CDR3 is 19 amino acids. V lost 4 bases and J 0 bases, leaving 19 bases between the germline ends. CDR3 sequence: CASSSTHRAGGSGANVLTF. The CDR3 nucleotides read TGTGCCAGCAGCTCAACACACAGGGCTGGTGGCTCTGGGGCCAACGTCCTGACTTTC.